A selection of T cell receptor beta chains follows, all from one sample in a study of vaccination and CD4 T cells after COVID-19. TCRdb redid the calling of the PCR reads with MiXCR, one entry per CDR3 protein. The table lists around 18,000 distinct CDR3 sequences, 30% to 45% of them singletons, with just over 14% in the top ten. No cognate antigen is known for these TCRs. The sequenced sample was cultured CD4+ T cells from blood. The receptors were gathered from a human donor with COVID-19. Both conserved end residues are part of each CDR3. The order of the fields is J gene, V gene, clone size, D gene, CDR3 DNA, CDR3 protein. The D gene is left open where the match is weak. Only some rows state a clone size, as once, few, many or a class for expanded clones.

J gene: TRBJ1-5
V gene: TRBV20-1
clone size: few
D gene: TRBD1
CDR3 DNA: TGCAGTGCTGGACAGGGTAATCAGCCCCAGCATTTT
CDR3 protein: CSAGQGNQPQHF

J gene: TRBJ1-4
V gene: TRBV28
clone size: .
D gene: .
CDR3 DNA: TGTGCCAGCACCCCACCGGGGTCGGAAAAACTGTTTTTT
CDR3 protein: CASTPPGSEKLFF

J gene: TRBJ1-5
V gene: TRBV2
clone size: .
D gene: .
CDR3 DNA: TGTGCCAGCACCGAAGGCGGACGAGGCTGGCCCCAGCATTTT
CDR3 protein: CASTEGGRGWPQHF

J gene: TRBJ2-7
V gene: TRBV25-1
clone size: once
D gene: TRBD1
CDR3 DNA: TGTGCCAGCCGGGACAGATCCTACGAGCAGTACTTC
CDR3 protein: CASRDRSYEQYF

J gene: TRBJ1-2
V gene: TRBV7-2
clone size: few
D gene: TRBD1
CDR3 DNA: TGTGCCAGCAGCTTAGCCCACTCGACAGGGCATATTTATGGCTACACCTTC
CDR3 protein: CASSLAHSTGHIYGYTF

J gene: TRBJ1-5
V gene: TRBV6-2/TRBV6-3
clone size: .
D gene: .
CDR3 DNA: TGTGCCAGCAGTTACGGAGACAGACTCACTCAGCCCCAGCATTTT
CDR3 protein: CASSYGDRLTQPQHF

J gene: TRBJ2-1
V gene: TRBV12-3/TRBV12-4
clone size: once
D gene: TRBD2
CDR3 DNA: TGTGCCAGCAGGTATCTAGCGGGGGGGAGAAATGAGCAGTTCTTC
CDR3 protein: CASRYLAGGRNEQFF

J gene: TRBJ1-5
V gene: TRBV10-3
clone size: .
D gene: TRBD1
CDR3 DNA: TGTGCCATCAGTGAGCCCAGGGGGGAGCCCCAGCATTTT
CDR3 protein: CAISEPRGEPQHF

J gene: TRBJ1-2
V gene: TRBV15
clone size: medium-sized
D gene: TRBD1
CDR3 DNA: TGTGCCACCAGCACCGGTAGACAGGGCTATGGCTACACCTTC
CDR3 protein: CATSTGRQGYGYTF

J gene: TRBJ2-5
V gene: TRBV21-1
clone size: few
D gene: .
CDR3 DNA: TGTGCCAGCATGTACCGGGACAGGGGTTCACCTCGCGCAGCGACCCAGTACTTC
CDR3 protein: CASMYRDRGSPRAATQYF

J gene: TRBJ2-3
V gene: TRBV6-1
clone size: .
D gene: .
CDR3 DNA: TGTGCCAGCACCCTACTCGGCCCCACAGATACGCAGTATTTT
CDR3 protein: CASTLLGPTDTQYF

J gene: TRBJ1-6
V gene: TRBV5-1
clone size: .
D gene: TRBD1
CDR3 DNA: TGCGCCAGCAGCTCCAGGACAGGGGGCGCCGCAGATAATTCACCCCTCCACTTT
CDR3 protein: CASSSRTGGAADNSPLHF

J gene: TRBJ1-5
V gene: TRBV11-2
clone size: .
D gene: .
CDR3 DNA: TGTGCCAGCAGCTTAGACCGATTTTCGCCCCAGCATTTT
CDR3 protein: CASSLDRFSPQHF

J gene: TRBJ2-3
V gene: TRBV12-3/TRBV12-4
clone size: few
D gene: TRBD2
CDR3 DNA: TGTGCCAGCAGGCCTCGGCGGGGGGGGTTGGCAGATACGCAGTATTTT
CDR3 protein: CASRPRRGGLADTQYF

J gene: TRBJ1-1
V gene: TRBV28
clone size: once
D gene: .
CDR3 DNA: TGTGCCAGCAAGAGGGACCAGAACACTGAAGCTTTCTTT
CDR3 protein: CASKRDQNTEAFF

J gene: TRBJ2-2
V gene: TRBV6-4
clone size: .
D gene: .
CDR3 DNA: TGTGCCAGCAGTGAGTTCCGGGGTACCGGGGAGCTGTTTTTT
CDR3 protein: CASSEFRGTGELFF

J gene: TRBJ1-5
V gene: TRBV6-1
clone size: few
D gene: TRBD1
CDR3 DNA: TGTGCCAGCAGCGACGACAGGGCCGCCAATCAGCCCCAGCATTTT
CDR3 protein: CASSDDRAANQPQHF

J gene: TRBJ2-3
V gene: TRBV11-1
clone size: few
D gene: .
CDR3 DNA: TGTGCCAGCAGCTTAGCCTTAAATGGACGAGGAGATACGCAGTATTTT
CDR3 protein: CASSLALNGRGDTQYF

J gene: TRBJ2-5
V gene: TRBV25-1
clone size: .
D gene: .
CDR3 DNA: TGTGCCAGCAGTGAATCAGGGCAGGGGAGTCAAGAGACCCAGTACTTC
CDR3 protein: CASSESGQGSQETQYF

J gene: TRBJ2-3
V gene: TRBV5-1
clone size: .
D gene: TRBD2
CDR3 DNA: TGCGCCAGCCAACCGGGCTTACTAGCGGGGGGAGAGACAGATACGCAGTATTTT
CDR3 protein: CASQPGLLAGGETDTQYF

J gene: TRBJ2-5
V gene: TRBV27
clone size: few
D gene: .
CDR3 DNA: TGTGCCAGCAGTTTAAGAAAGGGGGGAGTCGGAGAGACCCAGTACTTC
CDR3 protein: CASSLRKGGVGETQYF

J gene: TRBJ1-1
V gene: TRBV20-1
clone size: few
D gene: .
CDR3 DNA: TGCAGTGCTAGCTCGGGCAGCAGAGACACTGAAGCTTTCTTT
CDR3 protein: CSASSGSRDTEAFF

J gene: TRBJ1-5
V gene: TRBV7-2
clone size: .
D gene: TRBD1
CDR3 DNA: TGTGCCAGCAGCCTCGACAGGGGGCAGGATCAGCCCCAGCATTTT
CDR3 protein: CASSLDRGQDQPQHF

J gene: TRBJ2-2
V gene: TRBV1
clone size: few
D gene: .
CDR3 DNA: TGCACCAGCAGCCAGACGGATTCGAACACCGGGGAGCTGTTTTTT
CDR3 protein: CTSSQTDSNTGELFF

J gene: TRBJ2-5
V gene: TRBV7-9
clone size: .
D gene: .
CDR3 DNA: TGTGCCAGCAGCTTAGTCGCAGGGGGGGAGACCCAGTACTTC
CDR3 protein: CASSLVAGGETQYF

J gene: TRBJ1-2
V gene: TRBV6-1
clone size: .
D gene: TRBD1
CDR3 DNA: TGTGCCAGCAGTGGACAGGGTCTGGGCTACACCTTC
CDR3 protein: CASSGQGLGYTF

J gene: TRBJ1-6
V gene: TRBV28
clone size: few
D gene: TRBD1
CDR3 DNA: TGTGCCAGCAGCTACAACAGGGGGCGAAATTCACCCCTCCACTTT
CDR3 protein: CASSYNRGRNSPLHF

J gene: TRBJ2-7
V gene: TRBV20-1
clone size: .
D gene: TRBD2
CDR3 DNA: TGCGGGGGAACTAGCGGGGGATACGAGCAGTACTTC
CDR3 protein: CGGTSGGYEQYF

J gene: TRBJ1-2
V gene: TRBV27
clone size: .
D gene: .
CDR3 DNA: TGTGCCAGCAGTTTATCAGGGGCCAGTGGCTACACCTTC
CDR3 protein: CASSLSGASGYTF

J gene: TRBJ2-3
V gene: TRBV12-3/TRBV12-4
clone size: .
D gene: TRBD2
CDR3 DNA: TGTGCCAGCAGCTTAGGTTCCTGGTTTACTAGCGGGGGGGCTCGGTCAGATACGCAGTATTTT
CDR3 protein: CASSLGSWFTSGGARSDTQYF

J gene: TRBJ2-3
V gene: TRBV7-9
clone size: few
D gene: TRBD2
CDR3 DNA: TGTGCCAGCTGGGGACTAGCGGGGGGGCTCGGGGATACGCAGTATTTT
CDR3 protein: CASWGLAGGLGDTQYF

J gene: TRBJ2-7
V gene: TRBV27
clone size: .
D gene: TRBD2
CDR3 DNA: TGTGCCAGCAGTGCGAGTTTACTAGCGGGGGGGATTAGTTCCGAGCAGTACTTC
CDR3 protein: CASSASLLAGGISSEQYF

J gene: TRBJ1-2
V gene: TRBV6-4
clone size: few
D gene: TRBD1
CDR3 DNA: TGTGCCAGCAGTGCCACAGGGGGGCAAGGCTACACCTTC
CDR3 protein: CASSATGGQGYTF

J gene: TRBJ2-7
V gene: TRBV19
clone size: few
D gene: TRBD2
CDR3 DNA: TGTGCCAGTAGGTCGGCTAGCGGGGGTCGAGGCTCCTACGAGCAGTACTTC
CDR3 protein: CASRSASGGRGSYEQYF

J gene: TRBJ2-4
V gene: TRBV6-5
clone size: few
D gene: TRBD1
CDR3 DNA: TGTGCCAGCAGTTACCCCGTAGGACAGGAGATAAACATTCAGTACTTC
CDR3 protein: CASSYPVGQEINIQYF

J gene: TRBJ2-2
V gene: TRBV6-2/TRBV6-3
clone size: few
D gene: .
CDR3 DNA: TGTGCCAGCAGTTACTGGGACGGGGGGAACACCGGGGAGCTGTTTTTT
CDR3 protein: CASSYWDGGNTGELFF

J gene: TRBJ1-5
V gene: TRBV12-3/TRBV12-4
clone size: .
D gene: TRBD1
CDR3 DNA: TGTGCCAGCAGCCCGGGGGACAGGCCACCACCGAATCAGCCCCAGCATTTT
CDR3 protein: CASSPGDRPPPNQPQHF

J gene: TRBJ1-4
V gene: TRBV6-5
clone size: .
D gene: .
CDR3 DNA: TGTGCCAGCAGTTTTGATCGGGGAGCTAATGAAAAACTGTTTTTT
CDR3 protein: CASSFDRGANEKLFF

J gene: TRBJ1-5
V gene: TRBV27
clone size: few
D gene: .
CDR3 DNA: TGTGCCAGCAGTTTAAGGTTGGGGCCAAATCAGCCCCAGCATTTT
CDR3 protein: CASSLRLGPNQPQHF

J gene: TRBJ1-5
V gene: TRBV6-2/TRBV6-3
clone size: .
D gene: TRBD1
CDR3 DNA: TGTGCCACCCGGACAGGGATTAATCAGCCCCAGCATTTT
CDR3 protein: CATRTGINQPQHF

J gene: TRBJ1-3
V gene: TRBV19
clone size: .
D gene: .
CDR3 DNA: TGTGCCAGTAGTATAGACGGATTCTCTGGAAACACCATATATTTT
CDR3 protein: CASSIDGFSGNTIYF

J gene: TRBJ2-7
V gene: TRBV11-3
clone size: large
D gene: .
CDR3 DNA: TGTGCCAGCAGCCGATATCTAACCGGGACCCCGAGCTCCTACGAGCAGTACTTC
CDR3 protein: CASSRYLTGTPSSYEQYF